These 5 T cell receptor beta chains were sequenced from one sample in a study of a mutant IDH1 vaccine in newly diagnosed glioma. Described time point: baseline, week 1 (first vaccination visit). The treatment: pre-vaccination baseline after standard-of-care therapy. Generated by immunoSEQ multiplex PCR, the TCRdb table keeps only in-frame clones and is missing some. The sample lists about 88,000 clones, roughly 80% occurring once. The material sequenced was PBMCs, taken from a glioma patient treated with radiotherapy, temozolomide or both. The receptors stem from a man aged 35 to 55 with glioma. Some clones in this sample may be carry-over from other donors' samples.

V usage is TRBV6-5 and J usage is TRBJ2-2; TRBD1 matches at 7 bases. Germline CDR1 MNHEY, CDR2 SVGAGI. The length of the CDR3 is 15 residues. The J segment lost 4 bases and the V segment lost 5 bases, leaving 7 bases of the junction unmatched. The CDR3 spells CASSRARGTTGELFF. CDR3 DNA: TGTGCCAGCAGTAGGGCCAGGGGGACCACCGGGGAGCTGTTTTTT.

V and J are TRBV4-1 and TRBJ2-1; D remains ambiguous. Germline assignment: CDR1 MGHRA and CDR2 YSYEKL. The CDR3 has 13 amino acids. Between the trimmed V and J ends, which lost 1 base and 10 bases, there was a span of 11 bases. The CDR3 DNA sequence: TGCGCCAGCAGCCAAGTCAAGGGTAAGGAGCAGTTCTTC. Translation: CASSQVKGKEQFF.

The chain is built from TRBV19 and TRBJ2-6; D unresolved. Germline V lookup: CDR1 LNHDA, CDR2 SQIVND (reference sequence). Between the trimmed V and J ends, which lost 5 bases and 0 bases, there was a span of 11 bases. The CDR3 is 16 residues long. CDR3 nucleotide sequence: TGTGCCAGTAGTCAGCAGGCGATCTCTGGGGCCAACGTCCTGACTTTC. As protein: CASSQQAISGANVLTF.

This clone was seen once. CDR3 coding DNA: TGTGCCAGCAGCTTGGCCATCGGGGTCCGCGAGACCCAGTACTTC. It is translated as CASSLAIGVRETQYF. V gene TRBV5-6 combines with J gene TRBJ2-5, with D maybe TRBD2 (5 bases). CDR1 SGHDT and CDR2 YYEEEE come from the germline V gene. Trimming cost V 0 bases and J 5 bases, with 14 bases left between them. The CDR3 is made up of 15 amino acids.

The chain is built from TRBV27 and TRBJ2-7; possibly TRBD1 or TRBD2 for D (7 bases each). Per the germline V gene, CDR1 is MNHEY and CDR2 is SMNVEV (reference sequence). V lost 3 bases, J lost 0 bases, and 12 bases lay in between. This CDR3 comprises 15 residues. The CDR3 DNA reads as TGTGCCAGCAGTTTCTCAGGGGGGGACTCCTACGAGCAGTACTTC. It is translated as CASSFSGGDSYEQYF.